This TCR beta chain originates from a study of Siglec-9 on CD8 T cells in melanoma. Comment on this clone: What it binds is unknown.

Produced via immunoSEQ multiplex PCR; TCRdb's table is partial and in-frame only. The table has about 36,000 clones, around 82% seen once; the top ten hold approximately 2%. Overall study results and limits: Siglec-9 reportedly marks and regulates an effector memory CD8+ T-cell subset apparently accumulating in melanoma tumors.

The source is a human donor in good health. Sequencing was performed on Siglec-9- CD8+ T cells sorted from blood.

CDR3 sequence: CASSYRLRNEKLFF. The CDR3 coding sequence is TGTGCCAGCAGTTATAGGCTTCGGAATGAAAAACTGTTTTTT. V gene TRBV6-6 combines with J gene TRBJ1-4, with D uncertain. Germline V gives CDR1 MNHNY, CDR2 SVGAGI (reference sequence). V dropped 3 bases and J dropped 5 bases, with 10 bases sitting between them. The CDR3 is 14 amino acids.